Following are 12 T cell receptor beta chains from one sample sequenced in a study of cytomegalovirus exposure and HLA in healthy donors. Data came from immunoSEQ multiplex PCR; TCRdb stores just in-frame clones and leaves some out. The sample lists roughly 120,000 clones, about 91% occurring once. Sequencing input: PBMCs. Receptors originate from a young man in good health and CMV-seronegative.

Details on this clone: The same CDR3 can be traced to other DNA sequences in this sample. The V and J genes are TRBV11-3 and TRBJ2-1; 7 positions agree with TRBD2. The junction had 4 bases not matched to a gene; V was cut back by 5 bases and J by 0 bases. CDR3 length: 15 residues. Germline CDR1 is SGHNT and CDR2 is YENEEA. Here the CDR3 reads CASSPPGGSYNEQFF. In DNA, the CDR3 is TGTGCCAGCAGCCCCCCGGGGGGCTCCTACAATGAGCAGTTCTTC.

V usage is TRBV28 and J usage is TRBJ2-1, with 7 bases matching TRBD1. The V gene end was trimmed by 5 bases and the J gene end by 6 bases; junction bases not matched to a gene: 1. CDR1 is MDHEN, CDR2 SYDVKM, per germline. The CDR3 covers 12 residues. The CDR3 reads CASSDRVNEQFF. The DNA for the CDR3 is TGTGCCAGCAGTGACAGGGTCAATGAGCAGTTCTTC. Full variable domain (missing parts from reference TRBV28 and TRBJ2-1): DVKVTQSSRYLVKRTGEKVFLECVQDMDHENMFWYRQDPGLGLRLIYFSYDVKMKEKGDIPEGYSVSREKKERFSLILESASTNQTSMYLCASSDRVNEQFFGPGTRLTVL.

The gene calls are TRBV4-1 and TRBJ1-2, with a weak D call TRBD1 (6 bases). V gave up 1 base and J gave up 3 bases, with 27 bases separating them. The CDR3 sequence is 20 residues long. Germline V gives CDR1 MGHRA, CDR2 YSYEKL. The CDR3 protein is CASSQGLLTGKRVGDYGYTF. The CDR3, as DNA: TGCGCCAGCAGCCAAGGATTGCTAACAGGGAAACGCGTGGGAGACTATGGCTACACCTTC.

As DNA, the CDR3 is TGCGCCAGCCAGCCGGTGCGGGGGGGGTCTGCCGAGCAGTTCTTC. Encoded protein: CASQPVRGGSAEQFF. The chain has TRBV4-3 and TRBJ2-1; 9 nucleotides align to TRBD2. Germline V gives CDR1 LGHNA, CDR2 YSLEER. Unmatched junction bases numbered 15, after V lost 8 bases and J lost 10 bases. CDR3 length: 15 amino acids.

This clone occurred once. The V gene is TRBV13, the J gene TRBJ2-5, with D perhaps matching TRBD1 (6 bases). Between the trimmed V and J ends, which lost 1 base and 1 base, there was a span of 13 bases. The germline V gene encodes CDR1 PRHDT and CDR2 FYEKMQ (reference sequence). The CDR3 runs to 16 residues. CDR3 region: CASSLEVGASQETQYF. The CDR3 DNA is TGTGCCAGCAGCTTAGAGGTGGGGGCATCCCAAGAGACCCAGTACTTC.

The rearrangement joins TRBV29-1 to TRBJ1-2, with D possibly matching TRBD1 (5 bases). Germline V lookup: CDR1 SQVTM, CDR2 ANQGSEA. CDR3 size: 11 residues. V was clipped by 2 bases and J by 8 bases, with 9 bases between them. The CDR3 spells CSVERGGGYTF. The CDR3 nucleotides read TGCAGCGTTGAACGCGGGGGAGGCTACACCTTC.

The chain carries TRBV6-5 and TRBJ1-5; D is ambiguous. This CDR3 spans 15 amino acids. Looked up from germline, CDR1 is MNHEY and CDR2 is SVGAGI. Trimming left V 0 bases short and J 7 bases short, with 13 bases between. CDR3 sequence (DNA): TGTGCCAGCAGTTACTCCGTGGAGGGATCCCAGCCCCAGCATTTT. Translation gives CASSYSVEGSQPQHF.

The chain joins TRBV27 to TRBJ1-2; D possibly corresponds to TRBD1 (5 bases). This CDR3 comprises 14 residues. Germline V gene data show CDR1 as MNHEY and CDR2 as SMNVEV (reference sequence). Trimming pared 0 bases from V and 4 bases from J, leaving 9 bases between. The CDR3 DNA reads TGTGCCAGCAGTTTATCAGGGGCGCCCTATGGCTACACCTTC. Translated: CASSLSGAPYGYTF.

In its sample, this clone was seen once. The rearrangement uses TRBV6-4 and TRBJ2-2, with TRBD1 matching 9 bases. This CDR3 contains 13 residues. V gave up 6 bases and J gave up 4 bases; unmatched junction bases: 0. The V gene's germline CDR1 is MRHNA and CDR2 SNTAGT. The CDR3 DNA is TGTGCCAGCAGGGGACAGGGCACCGGGGAGCTGTTTTTT. The encoded protein is CASRGQGTGELFF.

The CDR3 DNA sequence: TGTGCCATCAGTGAGCCAGGACAGGGGGTCTCCTACGAGCAGTACTTC. Protein sequence: CAISEPGQGVSYEQYF. The chain combines TRBV10-3 with TRBJ2-7, with 10 bases aligning to TRBD1. Trimming removed 2 bases from V and 0 bases from J; junction bases left unmatched: 4. Germline V gives CDR1 ENHRY, CDR2 SYGVKD. The CDR3 sequence is 16 residues long.

This rearrangement joins TRBV27 to TRBJ2-3, with 11 bases that match TRBD2. Unmatched junction bases numbered 6, after V lost 10 bases and J lost 0 bases. CDR3 size: 15 residues. CDR1 MNHEY and CDR2 SMNVEV come from the germline V gene (reference sequence). The CDR3 DNA sequence: TGTGCCACCTGGGGACTAGCGGCTAGCACAGATACGCAGTATTTT. This gives the protein CATWGLAASTDTQYF.

There are a few counts of this clone. J is TRBJ1-6 and V is TRBV30; 11 bases align to TRBD1. The V gene's germline CDR1 is GTSNPN and CDR2 SVGIG (reference sequence). This CDR3 is built from 17 residues. V lost 6 bases, J lost 0 bases, and 7 bases stayed unmatched. The CDR3: CACDWDRGSSYNSPLHF. The CDR3, as DNA: TGTGCCTGTGACTGGGACAGGGGGAGCTCCTATAATTCACCCCTCCACTTT.